The 5 T cell receptor beta chains below all came from one sample that was sequenced in a study of cytomegalovirus exposure and HLA in healthy donors. A multiplex PCR was run with 60 Vbeta primers and 13 Jbeta primers. Repertoires were generated with immunoSEQ multiplex PCR, while TCRdb's copy carries only in-frame clones and drops some. Counted here are around 110,000 clones, roughly four fifths occurring once; the ten biggest clones make up approximately 1.5%. Material: PBMCs. These receptors all come from a man aged 50 or older in good health and CMV-seronegative.

V usage is TRBV21-1 and J usage is TRBJ2-4; the table's D call TRBD1 went unverified against the DNA. TRBV21-1 constitutes a pseudogene. CDR3 length: 19 amino acids. The CDR3 nucleotides are TGTGCCAGCAGCGTCCCCGGGACAGGGGTAACGAGAGCCAAAAACATTCAGTACTTC. As protein: CASSVPGTGVTRAKNIQYF.

The chain is built from TRBV6-1 and TRBJ1-5; a weak D match, TRBD1 (5 bases). V was shortened by 6 bases and J by 7 bases, with 13 bases between the two germline ends. The CDR3 sequence is 13 residues long. Germline V gives CDR1 MNHNS, CDR2 SASEGT. CDR3 amino acids: CASRGGVQQPQHF. CDR3 nucleotides: TGTGCCAGCAGAGGAGGGGTACAACAGCCCCAGCATTTT.

As for this clone: At the DNA level, this CDR3 is encoded by other sequences in the same sample as well. The CDR3 bases are TGTGCCAGCAGCTTCAGGCAGGGAAGATTGAGGACTAGCGAGGAGACCCAGTACTTC. It specifies CASSFRQGRLRTSEETQYF. V and J are TRBV5-4 and TRBJ2-5, with TRBD2 matching 9 bases. The CDR3 has 19 amino acids. Germline trimming cut 2 bases from V and 5 bases from J; bases unmatched to any gene: 19. CDR1 SGHNT and CDR2 YYREEE come from the germline V gene (reference sequence).

The V gene is TRBV19, the J gene TRBJ1-5; D may be TRBD1 (5 bases). The CDR3 totals 16 residues. V was clipped by 4 bases and J by 0 bases, with 13 bases between them. The germline V gene has CDR1 LNHDA and CDR2 SQIVND (reference sequence). In nucleotides, the CDR3 is TGTGCCAGTAGTACCGGCCGACAGAGTAGCAATCAGCCCCAGCATTTT. This sequence encodes CASSTGRQSSNQPQHF.

The J gene is TRBJ2-2, the V gene TRBV10-3, with unresolved D. V dropped 2 bases and J dropped 2 bases, with 9 bases sitting between them. Germline V lookup: CDR1 ENHRY, CDR2 SYGVKD. The CDR3 has 15 residues. CDR3 amino acids: CAISERNLNTGELFF. The CDR3 region has the DNA TGTGCCATCAGTGAGCGTAACTTAAACACCGGGGAGCTGTTTTTT.